The entry below gives a single T cell receptor beta chain sequence along with its context. The data were taken from a study of control samples from healthy donors and cancer patients. Assay used: immunoSEQ multiplex PCR; TCRdb lists only in-frame clones, some missing. The table records some 130,000 clones, about 90% of them present only once. Trimming cost V 2 bases and J 3 bases, with 8 bases left between them. CDR3 length: 14 residues. Germline CDR1 KGHSH, CDR2 LQKENI. The sequenced sample was blood. The rearrangement links TRBV18 to TRBJ2-1; no definite D call. This TCR was sampled from a woman in her forties or fifties in good health. The CDR3 DNA follows: TGTGCCAGCTCACCAGTTTTGAGCTACAATGAGCAGTTCTTC. Translated: CASSPVLSYNEQFF.